The 21 T cell receptor beta chains below come from one sample, sequenced in a study of blood T cell repertoires in COVID-19. Here immunoSEQ multiplex PCR was the method, and the copy in TCRdb shows in-frame clones only, minus some. In the table there are about 74,000 clones, around 78% of which are singletons. Sequencing input: peripheral blood. Every receptor here comes from a human donor in a cohort sampled during active COVID-19.

The V call is TRBV7-9, the J call TRBJ2-7, with a possible D match to TRBD1 (5 bases). Trimming removed 1 base from V and 0 bases from J, with 13 bases in between. CDR1 is SEHNR, CDR2 FQNEAQ, per germline (reference sequence). The CDR3 extends over 16 amino acids. The DNA of the CDR3 is TGTGCCAGCAGCTTAGACTCGACAGCAACCTCCTACGAGCAGTACTTC. It is translated as CASSLDSTATSYEQYF.

This clone was counted only a few times. This chain joins TRBV20-1 and TRBJ1-6; D is uncertain. The CDR3 is 14 amino acids. Trimming left V 3 bases short and J 8 bases short, with 14 bases between. Germline V gene sequence: CDR1 DFQATT, CDR2 SNEGSKA (reference sequence). Here the CDR3 DNA reads TGCAGTGCTAGTAATCAAAGGGAGGATTCACCCCTCCACTTT. The encoded protein is CSASNQREDSPLHF.

This chain uses TRBV7-9 with TRBJ1-4, with D possibly being TRBD1 (6 bases). Germline-derived CDR1 and CDR2 are SEHNR and FQNEAQ (reference sequence). Trimming pared 1 base from V and 8 bases from J, leaving 14 bases between. CDR3 size: 15 residues. The CDR3 DNA sequence: TGTGCCAGCAGCTTAGTTCAGGGGCTGGGGGAAAAACTGTTTTTT. Its translation is CASSLVQGLGEKLFF.

The rearrangement joins TRBV5-1 to TRBJ2-1; maybe TRBD2 (5 bases). The CDR3 is 16 residues long. Trimming removed 2 bases from V and 3 bases from J, with 15 bases in between. Germline loops: CDR1 SGHRS, CDR2 YFSETQ. CDR3 amino acids: CASSFDSSGNYNEQFF. CDR3 bases: TGCGCCAGCAGCTTTGACTCCAGCGGCAACTACAATGAGCAGTTCTTC.

The chain combines TRBV27 with TRBJ2-5, with 10 bases fitting TRBD1. CDR1 is MNHEY, CDR2 SMNVEV, per germline (reference sequence). V trimming: 4 bases; J trimming: 13 bases; junction bases outside the gene matches: 9. This CDR3 contains 13 residues. The CDR3 protein is CASSSWDRGPWYF. DNA for the CDR3: TGTGCCAGCAGTTCATGGGACAGGGGTCCTTGGTACTTC.

This chain joins TRBV7-8 and TRBJ1-2; D ambiguous. From germline, CDR1 is SGHVS and CDR2 FQNEAQ. This CDR3 is built from 14 residues. Trimming removed 6 bases at V and 4 bases at J, with 15 bases between. The CDR3 sequence: CASSLVASRYGYTF. The DNA for the CDR3 is TGTGCCAGCAGTCTCGTGGCTTCCCGCTATGGCTACACCTTC.

The gene calls are TRBV15 and TRBJ2-2; maybe TRBD2 (6 bases). CDR3 size: 15 residues. Germline CDR1 LNHNV, CDR2 YYDKDF (reference sequence). Trimming shortened V by 6 bases and J by 5 bases, and 16 bases separated the two germline ends. The CDR3 loop is CATRGGDLRTGELFF. The CDR3 coding sequence is TGTGCCACCAGGGGAGGAGATCTCAGGACCGGGGAGCTGTTTTTT.

This rearrangement joins TRBV2 to TRBJ2-7, with TRBD2 matching over 10 bases. With V trimmed by 6 bases and J by 7 bases, 12 bases remained unmatched. The CDR3 has 15 residues. Germline V gene sequence: CDR1 SNHLY, CDR2 FYNNEI. The CDR3 nucleotides read TGTGCCAGCAGACCCGGACTAGCGGTGACGGGAGAGCAGTACTTC. It encodes CASRPGLAVTGEQYF. Full variable domain (remainder filled in from reference TRBV2 and TRBJ2-7): EPEVTQTPSHQVTQMGQEVILRCVPISNHLYFYWYRQILGQKVEFLVSFYNNEISEKSEIFDDQFSVERPDGSNFTLKIRSTKLEDSAMYFCASRPGLAVTGEQYFGPGTRLTVT.

This sequence joins TRBV28 and TRBJ2-3, with TRBD2 identical over 9 bases. Germline V gene lookup returns CDR1 MDHEN and CDR2 SYDVKM. J lost 4 bases, V lost 8 bases, and 16 bases had no gene match. The CDR3 runs to 17 residues. For the CDR3, the DNA is TGTGCCAGCGGACTCTCAGCGGGGGGCCCCGGGTCAGATACGCAGTATTTT. Residues: CASGLSAGGPGSDTQYF.

CDR3 bases: TGTGCCATGTCTGGGACAGGGACCTACGAGCAGTACTTC. Translated: CAMSGTGTYEQYF. The genes are TRBV10-3 and TRBJ2-7; the match to TRBD1 covers 9 bases. This CDR3 is built from 13 residues. Germline lookup yields CDR1 ENHRY and CDR2 SYGVKD. V gave up 9 bases and J gave up 2 bases; unmatched junction bases: 5.

CDR3 nucleotides: TGTGCCAGCAAAATAGCGGGAGGGAATTACAATGAGCAGTTCTTC. It codes for CASKIAGGNYNEQFF. The V call is TRBV2, the J call TRBJ2-1; 11 nucleotides match TRBD2. The trim removed 7 bases at V and 4 bases at J, leaving 6 bases unmatched. Looked up from germline, CDR1 is SNHLY and CDR2 is FYNNEI. There are 15 residues in the CDR3.

The rearrangement links TRBV30 to TRBJ2-1; TRBD1 aligns across 8 bases. V was pared by 3 bases and J by 2 bases, with 9 bases of the junction left unmatched. Per the germline V gene, CDR1 is GTSNPN and CDR2 is SVGIG (reference sequence). This CDR3 region has 16 residues. As DNA, the CDR3 is TGTGCCTGGAGCAATTCCGGGACAGGTACCTACAATGAGCAGTTCTTC. Its protein is CAWSNSGTGTYNEQFF.

V gene TRBV12-3 or TRBV12-4 combines with J gene TRBJ2-5; possibly TRBD2 for D (6 bases). Trimming removed 7 bases at V and 7 bases at J, with 16 bases between. There are 13 residues in the CDR3. CDR3 coding DNA: TGTGCCAGCACCAAGTCGGGACTGGGGACCCAGTACTTC. This codes for CASTKSGLGTQYF.

The chain links TRBV5-4 to TRBJ2-7; 10 nucleotides agree with TRBD2. With V trimmed by 4 bases and J by 4 bases, 14 bases remained unmatched. The CDR3 has 17 amino acids. The germline gives CDR1 SGHNT, CDR2 YYREEE (reference sequence). CDR3 bases: TGTGCCAGCAGCGGACTCGGGCTAGCGGGAGTAGGGTACGAGCAGTACTTC. It codes for CASSGLGLAGVGYEQYF.

V gene TRBV5-1 combines with J gene TRBJ2-1; 11 bases line up with TRBD2. The V gene end was trimmed by 0 bases and the J gene end by 7 bases; junction bases not matched to a gene: 6. The CDR3 has 16 residues. CDR1 is SGHRS, CDR2 YFSETQ, per germline. DNA of the CDR3: TGCGCCAGCAGCTTGGAAGGGACTAGCGGATTTAATGAGCAGTTCTTC. Its protein product is CASSLEGTSGFNEQFF.

V usage is TRBV24-1 and J usage is TRBJ2-5; D unclear. CDR3 length: 15 residues. Germline-derived CDR1 and CDR2 are KGHDR and SFDVKD. Trimming removed 2 bases at V and 0 bases at J, with 9 bases between. The CDR3 DNA reads as TGTGCCACCAGTGATTCTACAGAGTACCAAGAGACCCAGTACTTC. Translated, it gives CATSDSTEYQETQYF.

This sequence joins TRBV6-2 or TRBV6-3 and TRBJ1-1; 7 bases fit TRBD1. The CDR3 is 12 amino acids. Germline V gene data show CDR1 as MNHEY and CDR2 as SVGEGT. V dropped 5 bases and J dropped 9; count of bases not matched to a gene: 6. CDR3 DNA: TGTGCCAGCAGTCAAACGACAGGGAAAGCTTTCTTT. Encoded protein: CASSQTTGKAFF.

The chain joins TRBV11-2 to TRBJ1-1, with 8 bases identical to TRBD1. J lost 11 bases, V lost 1 base, and 6 bases had no gene match. This CDR3 has 13 residues. Germline-derived CDR1 and CDR2 are SGHAT and FQNNGV. The CDR3 DNA follows: TGTGCCAGCAGCTTAGTGCGGACAGGGTGGGCTTTCTTT. Translation: CASSLVRTGWAFF.

In this sample, this clone turned up once. The CDR3 protein is CASTPGGYGYTF. The CDR3 nucleotides read TGTGCCAGCACTCCCGGGGGCTATGGCTACACCTTC. This chain links TRBV6-5 with TRBJ1-2; D perhaps matches TRBD1 (5 bases). The CDR3 loop spans 12 amino acids. Trimming left V 7 bases short and J 4 bases short, with 10 bases between. The germline gives CDR1 MNHEY, CDR2 SVGAGI.

V is TRBV11-3 and J is TRBJ2-7; D might be TRBD1 (6 bases). CDR1 SGHNT and CDR2 YENEEA come from the germline V gene. V lost 1 base and J 3 bases, leaving 13 bases between the germline ends. CDR3 length equals 15 residues. This CDR3 reads CASSLGQGSDYEQYF. The CDR3 nucleotides are TGTGCCAGCAGCTTAGGGCAGGGGTCGGACTACGAGCAGTACTTC.

This clone was counted a few times. The chain combines TRBV27 with TRBJ2-3; TRBD2 is a possible D gene (6 bases). V shed 1 base and J shed 1 base, with 12 bases lying between them. The CDR3 has 16 amino acids. Germline V gene lookup returns CDR1 MNHEY and CDR2 SMNVEV (reference sequence). The DNA of the CDR3 is TGTGCCAGCAGTTTATTAGCGGCCATCGGCACAGATACGCAGTATTTT. Its translation is CASSLLAAIGTDTQYF.